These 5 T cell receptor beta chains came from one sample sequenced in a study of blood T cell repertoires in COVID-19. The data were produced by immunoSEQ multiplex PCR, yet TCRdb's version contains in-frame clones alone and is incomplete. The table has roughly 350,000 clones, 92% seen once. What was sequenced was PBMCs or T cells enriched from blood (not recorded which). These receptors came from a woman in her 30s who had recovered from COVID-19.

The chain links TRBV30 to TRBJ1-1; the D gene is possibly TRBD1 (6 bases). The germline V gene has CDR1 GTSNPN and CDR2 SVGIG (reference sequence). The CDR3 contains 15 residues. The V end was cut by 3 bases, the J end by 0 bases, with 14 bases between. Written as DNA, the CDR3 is TGTGCCTGGAGCCCTTGGGGGGGCATGAACACTGAAGCTTTCTTT. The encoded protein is CAWSPWGGMNTEAFF. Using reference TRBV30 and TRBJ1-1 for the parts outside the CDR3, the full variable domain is SQTIHQWPATLVQPVGSPLSLECTVEGTSNPNLYWYRQAAGRGLQLLFYSVGIGQISSEVPQNLSASRPQDRQFILSSKKLLLSDSGFYLCAWSPWGGMNTEAFFGQGTRLTVV.

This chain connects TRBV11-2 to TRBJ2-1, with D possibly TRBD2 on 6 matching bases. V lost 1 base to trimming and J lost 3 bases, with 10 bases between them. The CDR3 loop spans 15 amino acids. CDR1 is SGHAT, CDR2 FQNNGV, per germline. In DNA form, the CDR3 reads TGTGCCAGCAGCTTAGGCGCTAGCGACTACAATGAGCAGTTCTTC. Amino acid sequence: CASSLGASDYNEQFF.

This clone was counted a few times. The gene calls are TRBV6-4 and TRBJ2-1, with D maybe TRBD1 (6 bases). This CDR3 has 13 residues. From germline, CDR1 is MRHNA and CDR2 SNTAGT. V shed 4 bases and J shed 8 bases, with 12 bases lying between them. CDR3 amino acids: CASSATGKHEQFF. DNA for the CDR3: TGTGCCAGCAGTGCCACAGGGAAGCATGAGCAGTTCTTC.

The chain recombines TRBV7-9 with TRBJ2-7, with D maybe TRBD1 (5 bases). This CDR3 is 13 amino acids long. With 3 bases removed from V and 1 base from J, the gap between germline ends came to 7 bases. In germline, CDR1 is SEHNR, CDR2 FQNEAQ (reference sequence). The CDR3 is CASSLDTSYEQYF. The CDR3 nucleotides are TGTGCCAGCAGCTTGGACACTTCCTACGAGCAGTACTTC.

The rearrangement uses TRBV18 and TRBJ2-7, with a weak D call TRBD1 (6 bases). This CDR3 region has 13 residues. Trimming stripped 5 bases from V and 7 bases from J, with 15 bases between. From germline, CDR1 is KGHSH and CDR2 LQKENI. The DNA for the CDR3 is TGTGCCAGCTCATCAGGGGCGAGTTGGGAGCAGTACTTC. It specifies CASSSGASWEQYF. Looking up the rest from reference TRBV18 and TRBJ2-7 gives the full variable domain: NAGVMQNPRHLVRRRGQEARLRCSPMKGHSHVYWYRQLPEEGLKFMVYLQKENIIDESGMPKERFSAEFPKEGPSILRIQQVVRGDSAAYFCASSSGASWEQYFGPGTRLTVT.